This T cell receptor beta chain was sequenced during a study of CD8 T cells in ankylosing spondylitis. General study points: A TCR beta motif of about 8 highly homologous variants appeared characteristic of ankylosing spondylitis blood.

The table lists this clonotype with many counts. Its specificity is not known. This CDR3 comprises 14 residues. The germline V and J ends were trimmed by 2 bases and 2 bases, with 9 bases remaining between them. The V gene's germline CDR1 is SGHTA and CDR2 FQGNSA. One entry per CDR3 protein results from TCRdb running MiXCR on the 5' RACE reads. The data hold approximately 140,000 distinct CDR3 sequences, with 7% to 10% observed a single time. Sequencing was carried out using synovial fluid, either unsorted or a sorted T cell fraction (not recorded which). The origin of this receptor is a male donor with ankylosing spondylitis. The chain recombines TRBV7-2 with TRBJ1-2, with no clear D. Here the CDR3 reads CASSLSQMNYGYTF. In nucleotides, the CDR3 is TGTGCCAGCAGCTTAAGTCAGATGAACTATGGCTACACCTTC.